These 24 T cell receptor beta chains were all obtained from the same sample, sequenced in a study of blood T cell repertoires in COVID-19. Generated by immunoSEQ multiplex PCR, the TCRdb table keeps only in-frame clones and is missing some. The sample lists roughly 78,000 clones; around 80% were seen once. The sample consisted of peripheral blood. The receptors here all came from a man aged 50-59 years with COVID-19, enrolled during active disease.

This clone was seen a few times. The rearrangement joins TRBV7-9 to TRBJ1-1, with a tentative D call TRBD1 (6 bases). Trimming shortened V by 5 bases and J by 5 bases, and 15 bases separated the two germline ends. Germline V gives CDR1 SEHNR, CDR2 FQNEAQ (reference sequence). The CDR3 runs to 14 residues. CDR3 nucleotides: TGTGCCAGCAGCCGGACAGCCGGGAGGACTGAAGCTTTCTTT. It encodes CASSRTAGRTEAFF.

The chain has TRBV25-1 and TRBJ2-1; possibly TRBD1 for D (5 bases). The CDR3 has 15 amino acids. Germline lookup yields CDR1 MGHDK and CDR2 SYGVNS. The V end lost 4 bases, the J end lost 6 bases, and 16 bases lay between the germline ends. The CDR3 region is CASSGRTKWSNEQFF. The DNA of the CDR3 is TGTGCCAGCAGTGGCAGGACAAAGTGGAGCAATGAGCAGTTCTTC.

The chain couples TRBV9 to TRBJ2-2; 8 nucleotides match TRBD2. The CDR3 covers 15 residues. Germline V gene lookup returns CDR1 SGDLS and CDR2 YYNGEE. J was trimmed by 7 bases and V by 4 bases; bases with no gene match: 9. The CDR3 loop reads CASSHGRASYGELFF. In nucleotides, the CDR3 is TGTGCCAGCAGCCACGGGAGGGCGTCATACGGGGAGCTGTTTTTT. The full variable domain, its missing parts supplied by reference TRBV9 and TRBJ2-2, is DSGVTQTPKHLITATGQRVTLRCSPRSGDLSVYWYQQSLDQGLQFLIQYYNGEERAKGNILERFSAQQFPDLHSELNLSSLELGDSALYFCASSHGRASYGELFFGEGSRLTVL.

The CDR3 region is CASSFLASSHEQFF. CDR3 DNA: TGTGCCAGCAGCTTTCTAGCCTCAAGCCATGAGCAGTTCTTC. The J gene is TRBJ2-1, the V gene TRBV7-3; D perhaps matches TRBD2 (5 bases). V was trimmed by 3 bases and J by 8 bases, leaving 14 bases between them. The CDR3 has 14 residues. The germline CDR1 and CDR2 sequences are SGHTA and FQGTGA.

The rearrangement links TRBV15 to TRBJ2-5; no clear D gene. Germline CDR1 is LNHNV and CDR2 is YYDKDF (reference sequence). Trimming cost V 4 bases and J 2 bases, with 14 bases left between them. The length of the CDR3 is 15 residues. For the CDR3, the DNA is TGTGCCACCAGCACAAGAAGGAGTCAGCAAGAGACCCAGTACTTC. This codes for CATSTRRSQQETQYF.

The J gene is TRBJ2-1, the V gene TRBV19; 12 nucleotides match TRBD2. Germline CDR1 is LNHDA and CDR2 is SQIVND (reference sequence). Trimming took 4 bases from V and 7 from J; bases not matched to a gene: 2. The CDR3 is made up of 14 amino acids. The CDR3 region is CASSNLAGGNEQFF. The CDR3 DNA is TGTGCCAGTAGTAACCTAGCGGGAGGGAATGAGCAGTTCTTC.

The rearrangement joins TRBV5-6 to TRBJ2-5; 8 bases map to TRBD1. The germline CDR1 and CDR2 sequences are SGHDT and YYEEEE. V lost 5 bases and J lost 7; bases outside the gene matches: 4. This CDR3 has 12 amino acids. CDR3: CASRTGAGTQYF. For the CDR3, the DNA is TGTGCCAGCAGGACAGGGGCGGGGACCCAGTACTTC.

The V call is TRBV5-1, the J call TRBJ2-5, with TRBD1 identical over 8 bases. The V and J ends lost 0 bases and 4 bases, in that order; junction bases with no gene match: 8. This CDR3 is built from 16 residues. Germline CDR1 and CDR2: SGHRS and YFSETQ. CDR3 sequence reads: CASSLEGTGFLETQYF. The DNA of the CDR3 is TGCGCCAGCAGCTTGGAGGGGACAGGCTTCCTAGAGACCCAGTACTTC. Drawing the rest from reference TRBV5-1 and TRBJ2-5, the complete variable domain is KAGVTQTPRYLIKTRGQQVTLSCSPISGHRSVSWYQQTPGQGLQFLFEYFSETQRNKGNFPGRFSGRQFSNSRSEMNVSTLELGDSALYLCASSLEGTGFLETQYFGPGTRLLVL.

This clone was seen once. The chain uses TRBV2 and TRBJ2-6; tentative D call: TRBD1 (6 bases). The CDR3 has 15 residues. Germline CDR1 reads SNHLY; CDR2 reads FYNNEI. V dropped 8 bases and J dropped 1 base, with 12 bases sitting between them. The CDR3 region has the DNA TGTGCCAGCGGGACACCGTTATCTGGGGCCAACGTCCTGACTTTC. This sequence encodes CASGTPLSGANVLTF.

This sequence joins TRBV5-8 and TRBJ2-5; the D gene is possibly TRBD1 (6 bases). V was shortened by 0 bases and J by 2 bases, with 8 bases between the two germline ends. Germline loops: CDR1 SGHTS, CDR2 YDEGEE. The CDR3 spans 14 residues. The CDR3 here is CASSLGTAQETQYF. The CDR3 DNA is TGTGCCAGCAGCTTGGGGACAGCTCAAGAGACCCAGTACTTC.

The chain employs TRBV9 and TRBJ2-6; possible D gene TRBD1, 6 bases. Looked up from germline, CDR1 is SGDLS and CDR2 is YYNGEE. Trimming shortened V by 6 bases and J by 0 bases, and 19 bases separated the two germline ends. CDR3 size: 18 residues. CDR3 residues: CASTNGDIVSSGANVLTF. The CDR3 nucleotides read TGTGCCAGCACCAACGGGGACATCGTCTCCTCTGGGGCCAACGTCCTGACTTTC.

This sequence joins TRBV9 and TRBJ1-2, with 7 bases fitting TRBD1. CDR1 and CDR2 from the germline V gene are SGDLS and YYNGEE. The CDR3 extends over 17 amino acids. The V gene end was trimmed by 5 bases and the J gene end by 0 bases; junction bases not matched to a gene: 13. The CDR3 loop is CASRGPGGTGANYGYTF. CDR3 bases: TGTGCCAGCAGGGGCCCAGGGGGAACAGGAGCTAACTATGGCTACACCTTC. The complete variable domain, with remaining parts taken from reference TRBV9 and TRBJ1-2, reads DSGVTQTPKHLITATGQRVTLRCSPRSGDLSVYWYQQSLDQGLQFLIQYYNGEERAKGNILERFSAQQFPDLHSELNLSSLELGDSALYFCASRGPGGTGANYGYTFGSGTRLTVV.

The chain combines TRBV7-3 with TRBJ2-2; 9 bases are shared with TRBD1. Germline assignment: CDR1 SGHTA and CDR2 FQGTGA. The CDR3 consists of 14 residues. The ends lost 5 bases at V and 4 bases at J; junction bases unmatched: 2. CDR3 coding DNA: TGTGCCAGCAGCGAACAGGGGGCCACCGGGGAGCTGTTTTTT. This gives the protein CASSEQGATGELFF.

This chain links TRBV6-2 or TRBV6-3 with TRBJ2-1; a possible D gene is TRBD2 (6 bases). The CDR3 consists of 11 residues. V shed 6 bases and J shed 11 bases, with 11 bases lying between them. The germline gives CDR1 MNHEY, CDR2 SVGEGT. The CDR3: CASSRSGQQFF. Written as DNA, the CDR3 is TGTGCCAGCAGCAGGAGCGGGCAGCAGTTCTTC.

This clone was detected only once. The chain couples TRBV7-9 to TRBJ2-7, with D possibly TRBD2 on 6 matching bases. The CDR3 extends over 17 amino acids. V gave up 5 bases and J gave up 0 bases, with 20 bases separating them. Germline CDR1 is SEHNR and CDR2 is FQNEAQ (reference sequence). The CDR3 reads CASSPTVPDGSSYEQYF. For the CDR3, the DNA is TGTGCCAGCAGCCCCACGGTCCCGGACGGGAGCTCCTACGAGCAGTACTTC.

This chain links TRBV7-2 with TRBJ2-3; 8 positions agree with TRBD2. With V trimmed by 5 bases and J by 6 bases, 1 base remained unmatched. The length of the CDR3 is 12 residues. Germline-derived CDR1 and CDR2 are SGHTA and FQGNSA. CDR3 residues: CASSSGSDTQYF. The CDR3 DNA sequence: TGTGCCAGCAGCAGCGGGAGCGATACGCAGTATTTT.

Written as DNA, the CDR3 is TGTGCCAGCAGTCTAGATAGCGGTTTTTCCTACGAGCAGTACTTC. This gives the protein CASSLDSGFSYEQYF. The chain recombines TRBV6-5 with TRBJ2-7, with D perhaps matching TRBD2 (6 bases). Trimming cost V 5 bases and J 1 base, with 15 bases left between them. The CDR3 sequence is 15 residues long. Germline loops: CDR1 MNHEY, CDR2 SVGAGI.

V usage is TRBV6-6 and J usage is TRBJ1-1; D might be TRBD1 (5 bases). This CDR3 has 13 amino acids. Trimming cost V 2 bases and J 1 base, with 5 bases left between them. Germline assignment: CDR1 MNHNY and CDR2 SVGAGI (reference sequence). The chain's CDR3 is CASSYRGNTEAFF. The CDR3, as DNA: TGTGCCAGCAGTTACAGGGGGAACACTGAAGCTTTCTTT.

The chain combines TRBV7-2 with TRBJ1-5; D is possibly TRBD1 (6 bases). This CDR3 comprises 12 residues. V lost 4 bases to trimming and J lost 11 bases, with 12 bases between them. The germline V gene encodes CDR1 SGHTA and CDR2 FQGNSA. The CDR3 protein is CASSSGELAQHF. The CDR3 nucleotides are TGTGCCAGCAGCTCAGGGGAACTGGCCCAGCATTTT.

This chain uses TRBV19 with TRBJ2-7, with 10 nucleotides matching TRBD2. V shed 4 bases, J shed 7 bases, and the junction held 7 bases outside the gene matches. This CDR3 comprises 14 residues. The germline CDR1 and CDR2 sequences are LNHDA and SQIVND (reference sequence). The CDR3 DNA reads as TGTGCCAGTAGTACTCAGCGGGAGGGCCGGGAGCAGTACTTC. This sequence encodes CASSTQREGREQYF.

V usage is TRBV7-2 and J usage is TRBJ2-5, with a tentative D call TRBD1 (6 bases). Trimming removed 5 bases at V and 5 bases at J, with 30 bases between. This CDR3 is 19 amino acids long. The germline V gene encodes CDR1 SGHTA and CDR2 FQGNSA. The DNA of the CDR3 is TGTGCCAGCAGCCACCCCCCCCAAACAGGGTTTCACCCGTCGGAGACCCAGTACTTC. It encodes CASSHPPQTGFHPSETQYF.

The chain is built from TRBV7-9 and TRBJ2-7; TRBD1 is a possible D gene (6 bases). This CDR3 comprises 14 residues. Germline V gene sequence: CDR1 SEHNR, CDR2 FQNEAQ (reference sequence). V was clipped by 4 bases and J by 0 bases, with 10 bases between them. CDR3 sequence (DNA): TGTGCCAGCAGCTCAGGACAGTTCTCCTACGAGCAGTACTTC. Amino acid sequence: CASSSGQFSYEQYF.

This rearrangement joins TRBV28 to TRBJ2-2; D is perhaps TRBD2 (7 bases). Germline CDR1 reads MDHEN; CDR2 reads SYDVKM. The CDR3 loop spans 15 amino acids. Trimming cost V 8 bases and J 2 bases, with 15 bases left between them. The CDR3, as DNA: TGTGCCAGCCGGACAGCGGGACAAAACACCGGGGAGCTGTTTTTT. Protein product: CASRTAGQNTGELFF.

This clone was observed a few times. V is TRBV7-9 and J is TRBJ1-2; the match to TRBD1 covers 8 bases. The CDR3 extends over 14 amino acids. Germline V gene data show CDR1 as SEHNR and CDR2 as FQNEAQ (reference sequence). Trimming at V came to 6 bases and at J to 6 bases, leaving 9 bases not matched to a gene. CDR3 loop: CASSRQGAGDGYTF. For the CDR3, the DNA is TGTGCCAGCAGTCGGCAGGGGGCGGGAGATGGCTACACCTTC.